The rows below give T cell receptor beta chains drawn from one sample of a study of T cell responses to AZD1222 COVID-19 vaccine. The assay was immunoSEQ multiplex PCR, and TCRdb's table has in-frame clones only and misses some. The sample contains about 110,000 clones, roughly 88% of which appear only once. Sequencing used peripheral blood, obtained on day 0 of AZD1222 vaccination. These receptors were obtained from an adult in good health. Each CDR3 is given with its conserved first and last residue. D genes are given only for firm matches. Clone size is shown for a subset of rows, as once, few, many or a class of expanded clone.

abundance | j_gene | d_gene | v_gene | CDR3nt | CDR3aa
- | TRBJ2-1 | - | TRBV19 | TGTGCCAGTAGGAGGGGAAGTCCCAATGAGCAGTTCTTC | CASRRGSPNEQFF
- | TRBJ1-4 | TRBD1 | TRBV19 | TGTGCCAGCCAACGACAGGGAAGGTCAGCTAATGAAAAACTGTTTTTT | CASQRQGRSANEKLFF
few | TRBJ1-1 | - | TRBV24-1 | TGTGCCACCAGTGACGGACGGACCAACACTGAAGCTTTCTTT | CATSDGRTNTEAFF
- | TRBJ1-1 | - | TRBV11-3 | TGTGCCAGCAGCTTATGGGGCAGTGGGAACACTGAAGCTTTCTTT | CASSLWGSGNTEAFF
- | TRBJ1-1 | - | TRBV11-1 | TGTGCCAGCAGTTTTGGTAACACTGAAGCTTTCTTT | CASSFGNTEAFF
- | TRBJ2-2 | TRBD2 | TRBV3-1/TRBV3-2 | TGTGCCAGCCGTGCCCGGGGGGGCGCGAACACCGGGGAGCTGTTTTTT | CASRARGGANTGELFF
- | TRBJ2-5 | - | TRBV7-2 | TGTGCCAGCAGCTTAGCGGGGGGCCAAGAGACCCAGTACTTC | CASSLAGGQETQYF
- | TRBJ2-7 | - | TRBV11-2 | TGTGCCAGCGGACCCCTAGGGGTTCCCTACGAGCAGTACTTC | CASGPLGVPYEQYF
- | TRBJ1-2 | TRBD1 | TRBV10-3 | TGTGCCATTCGGGACAGGGGCGGAATTTATGGCTACACCTTC | CAIRDRGGIYGYTF
- | TRBJ1-2 | - | TRBV29-1 | TGCAGCGTTGACAGGGGCAGCGGCTACACCTTC | CSVDRGSGYTF
- | TRBJ1-1 | - | TRBV6-2/TRBV6-3 | TGTGCCAGCAGTTTACAGGCCACTGAAGCTTTCTTT | CASSLQATEAFF
- | TRBJ1-3 | - | TRBV15 | TGTGCCACCAGCAGAGGAGGGCCTGGAAACACCATATATTTT | CATSRGGPGNTIYF
- | TRBJ1-3 | - | TRBV2 | TGTGCCAGCAGTGAAAGCGTTCCAGGGGCGATAGGAAACACCATATATTTT | CASSESVPGAIGNTIYF
- | TRBJ1-3 | - | TRBV5-6 | TGTGCCAGCAGCTTGGTCGGTACCGGAAACACCATATATTTT | CASSLVGTGNTIYF
- | TRBJ1-4 | - | TRBV4-2 | TGTGCCAGCAGCCGAAGGCCCCTGGCAGGCTTTAATGAAAAACTGTTTTTT | CASSRRPLAGFNEKLFF
- | TRBJ1-6 | - | TRBV6-4 | TGTGCCAGCAGTGACTCGATGATAGGGGATGGAAGTTCACCCCTCCACTTT | CASSDSMIGDGSSPLHF
- | TRBJ1-5 | - | TRBV18 | TGTGCCAGCTCACCAATCTATCACAGGGATGGCAATCAGCCCCAGCATTTT | CASSPIYHRDGNQPQHF
- | TRBJ2-1 | - | TRBV6-5 | TGTGCCAGCAGCCGCCGGGGTCGCCCCCACAATGAGCAGTTCTTC | CASSRRGRPHNEQFF
- | TRBJ2-7 | TRBD1 | TRBV27 | TGTGCCAGCAGTTACCGGCCGGGACAGGGGGTTGACGAGCAGTACTTC | CASSYRPGQGVDEQYF
- | TRBJ2-3 | - | TRBV24-1 | TGTGCCACCAGTGACCCCCTCGGACAGAGAACAGATACGCAGTATTTT | CATSDPLGQRTDTQYF
- | TRBJ2-1 | TRBD2 | TRBV19 | TGTGCCAGTAGTACGACTAGCTATGAGCAGTTCTTC | CASSTTSYEQFF
- | TRBJ1-1 | - | TRBV30 | TGTGCCTGCTCTGTAGGTTACACTGAAGCTTTCTTT | CACSVGYTEAFF
- | TRBJ1-2 | - | TRBV29-1 | TGCAGCGTTGAAGTTTGGACAGCTCCCTATGGCTACACCTTC | CSVEVWTAPYGYTF
- | TRBJ2-1 | TRBD2 | TRBV7-2 | TGTGCCAGCAGCTCAGATATACTAGCGGGGGGCGACAATGAGCAGTTCTTC | CASSSDILAGGDNEQFF
- | TRBJ2-6 | TRBD1 | TRBV11-1 | TGTGCCAGCAGCTCGCCGACAGGGGCTGGGGCCAACGTCCTGACTTTC | CASSSPTGAGANVLTF
- | TRBJ2-7 | TRBD2 | TRBV5-4 | TGTGCCAGCAGCTTGGCCACTAGCGCGACCTACGAGCAGTACTTC | CASSLATSATYEQYF
- | TRBJ2-5 | - | TRBV7-9 | TGTGCCAGCAGCCTCCCCCCGGACGGCCAGGAGACCCAGTACTTC | CASSLPPDGQETQYF